These 17 T cell receptor beta chains share one sample of origin, sequenced in a study of blood T cell repertoires in COVID-19. The table came from immunoSEQ multiplex PCR; TCRdb's copy has only in-frame clones and leaves some out. The sample holds roughly 80,000 clones, just over 90% seen once. Sample: peripheral blood. The receptors here all came from a man over 45 with COVID-19, enrolled during active disease.

The genes are TRBV7-9 and TRBJ1-2; D is ambiguous. CDR1 and CDR2 from the germline V gene are SEHNR and FQNEAQ (reference sequence). CDR3 size: 15 residues. V gave up 4 bases and J gave up 5 bases, with 17 bases separating them. The CDR3 is CASSSAGTSTYGYTF. DNA for the CDR3: TGTGCCAGCAGCTCCGCCGGCACATCGACTTATGGCTACACCTTC.

This chain joins TRBV5-1 and TRBJ2-1; 9 nucleotides line up with TRBD2. V shed 3 bases, J shed 7 bases, and the junction held 5 bases outside the gene matches. The CDR3 length is 14 residues. Germline V gene sequence: CDR1 SGHRS, CDR2 YFSETQ. The CDR3 loop is CASSSGTSTNEQFF. CDR3 DNA sequence: TGCGCCAGCAGCTCCGGGACTAGCACTAATGAGCAGTTCTTC. The whole variable domain, remainder taken from reference TRBV5-1 and TRBJ2-1, is KAGVTQTPRYLIKTRGQQVTLSCSPISGHRSVSWYQQTPGQGLQFLFEYFSETQRNKGNFPGRFSGRQFSNSRSEMNVSTLELGDSALYLCASSSGTSTNEQFFGPGTRLTVL.

This clone was recorded once. J is TRBJ2-7 and V is TRBV28; D might be TRBD2 (6 bases). The CDR3 sequence is 15 residues long. The V end was cut by 7 bases, the J end by 2 bases, with 18 bases between. Germline-derived CDR1 and CDR2 are MDHEN and SYDVKM. The CDR3 bases are TGTGCCAGCACTCATACTTCTCGGGGGACCTACGAGCAGTACTTC. It yields the protein CASTHTSRGTYEQYF.

The chain combines TRBV6-2 or TRBV6-3 with TRBJ1-2; D ambiguous. The germline V and J ends were trimmed by 2 bases and 0 bases, with 7 bases remaining between them. This CDR3 has 14 residues. Germline-derived CDR1 and CDR2 are MNHEY and SVGEGT. The CDR3 here is CASSYISANYGYTF. The CDR3 coding sequence is TGTGCCAGCAGTTACATCTCGGCTAACTATGGCTACACCTTC.

The chain couples TRBV30 to TRBJ2-2; D remains unclear. The germline CDR1 and CDR2 sequences are GTSNPN and SVGIG (reference sequence). The CDR3 loop spans 15 amino acids. V lost 2 bases and J 4 bases, leaving 14 bases between the germline ends. The CDR3 region is CAWSRSELVTGELFF. The CDR3 region has the DNA TGTGCCTGGAGTCGGTCCGAACTGGTCACCGGGGAGCTGTTTTTT.

V gene TRBV7-9 combines with J gene TRBJ2-5; 11 bases map to TRBD2. From germline, CDR1 is SEHNR and CDR2 FQNEAQ (reference sequence). V lost 5 bases to trimming and J lost 4 bases; unmatched junction nucleotides: 12. CDR3 size: 17 residues. CDR3 loop: CASSHASGRPGGETQYF. Written as DNA, the CDR3 is TGTGCCAGCAGCCACGCTAGCGGGAGGCCGGGGGGAGAGACCCAGTACTTC.

The chain recombines TRBV6-1 with TRBJ1-2; D uncertain. The germline gives CDR1 MNHNS, CDR2 SASEGT. V gave up 2 bases and J gave up 0 bases, with 22 bases separating them. CDR3 size: 19 residues. CDR3: CASSELDLPGAGANYGYTF. CDR3 in DNA: TGTGCCAGCAGTGAATTAGACCTTCCTGGTGCGGGAGCTAACTATGGCTACACCTTC.

V usage is TRBV29-1 and J usage is TRBJ1-1; D gene unclear. Trimming pared 4 bases from V and 1 base from J, leaving 13 bases between. The CDR3 covers 14 residues. CDR1 and CDR2 from the germline V gene are SQVTM and ANQGSEA. CDR3 DNA: TGCAGCGTTGCTCAGACTGATGGGAACACTGAAGCTTTCTTT. Its translation: CSVAQTDGNTEAFF.

A single count supports this clone. This sequence joins TRBV6-5 and TRBJ2-7, with a tentative D call TRBD2 (6 bases). Germline V gene lookup returns CDR1 MNHEY and CDR2 SVGAGI. This CDR3 has 13 residues. V gave up 4 bases and J gave up 0 bases, with 7 bases separating them. CDR3 coding DNA: TGTGCCAGCAGTTCGACTAGCTCCTACGAGCAGTACGTC. Residues: CASSSTSSYEQYV.

This chain uses TRBV19 with TRBJ1-4; no clear D. The CDR3 spans 14 residues. V was shortened by 11 bases and J by 0 bases, with 13 bases between the two germline ends. Germline V gene data show CDR1 as LNHDA and CDR2 as SQIVND (reference sequence). CDR3 coding DNA: TGTGCCGCGAAACAGACGGCAACTAATGAAAAACTGTTTTTT. Its protein is CAAKQTATNEKLFF.

This chain links TRBV19 with TRBJ2-5; TRBD2 is a possible D gene (6 bases). V was clipped by 5 bases and J by 1 base, with 14 bases between them. The germline V gene has CDR1 LNHDA and CDR2 SQIVND (reference sequence). This CDR3 has 15 residues. The CDR3 sequence is CASSPISGPQETQYF. The CDR3 DNA reads as TGTGCCAGTAGTCCAATAAGCGGGCCCCAAGAGACCCAGTACTTC.

The gene calls are TRBV6-5 and TRBJ2-5, with a possible D match to TRBD2 (5 bases). This CDR3 has 15 amino acids. V was pared by 3 bases and J by 7 bases, with 18 bases between. Germline V lookup: CDR1 MNHEY, CDR2 SVGAGI. The CDR3 DNA is TGTGCCAGCAGTTATTCCTGGACGGAGGCGGTGACCCAGTACTTC. Translated: CASSYSWTEAVTQYF.

This chain connects TRBV7-2 to TRBJ1-5; D might be TRBD1 (6 bases). Trimming took off 2 bases at V and 10 bases at J, with 12 bases between the two ends. The CDR3 has 13 amino acids. The germline CDR1 and CDR2 sequences are SGHTA and FQGNSA. CDR3 coding DNA: TGTGCCAGCAGCTTAAGTCAAGGGGGTCCCCAGCATTTT. Encoded protein: CASSLSQGGPQHF.

Details on this clone: An end of the junction does not agree with germline; a read error may underlie this. The chain uses TRBV5-1 and TRBJ2-7, with 7 positions matching TRBD1. The CDR3 runs to 14 residues. Germline V gene data show CDR1 as SGHRS and CDR2 as YFSETQ. The DNA for the CDR3 is TGCGCCAGCAGCTCCCGGACAGGCCAGGAGAAGCAGCACTTC. Its translation is CASSSRTGQEKQHF.

The chain recombines TRBV23-1 with TRBJ2-2; possibly TRBD1 for D (5 bases). TRBV23-1 is flagged as an ORF with uncertain function. This CDR3 has 16 amino acids. V was trimmed by 4 bases and J by 2 bases, leaving 14 bases between them. Here the CDR3 DNA reads TGCGCCAGCAGTCTTAAGGGCCAGGGAAACACCGGGGAGCTGTTTTTT. Translation gives CASSLKGQGNTGELFF.

The chain carries TRBV19 and TRBJ1-3; D might be TRBD1 (5 bases). V dropped 3 bases and J dropped 4 bases, with 13 bases sitting between them. The germline CDR1 and CDR2 sequences are LNHDA and SQIVND (reference sequence). The CDR3 contains 15 residues. CDR3 DNA: TGTGCCAGTAGTATTGACGGGACTCTCGGAAACACCATATATTTT. Residues: CASSIDGTLGNTIYF.

This chain connects TRBV7-9 to TRBJ1-4, with TRBD1 matching 10 bases. The CDR3 has 16 amino acids. Germline CDR1 SEHNR, CDR2 FQNEAQ (reference sequence). The V and J ends lost 1 base and 13 bases, in that order; junction bases with no gene match: 12. Written as DNA, the CDR3 is TGTGCCAGCAGCTTAGGCGGGACAGGGGACAAATTAGTACTGTTTTTT. Translating it yields CASSLGGTGDKLVLFF.